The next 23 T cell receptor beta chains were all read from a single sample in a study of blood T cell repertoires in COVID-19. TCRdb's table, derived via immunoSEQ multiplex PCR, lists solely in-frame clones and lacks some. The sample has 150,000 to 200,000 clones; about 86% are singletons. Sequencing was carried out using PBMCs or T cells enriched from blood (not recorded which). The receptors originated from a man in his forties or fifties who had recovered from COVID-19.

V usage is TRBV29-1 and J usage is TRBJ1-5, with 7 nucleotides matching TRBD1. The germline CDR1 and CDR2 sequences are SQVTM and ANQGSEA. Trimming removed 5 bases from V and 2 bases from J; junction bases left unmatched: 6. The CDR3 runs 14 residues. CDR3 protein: CSVTTGTRNQPQHF. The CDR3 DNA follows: TGCAGCGTTACGACAGGGACCCGCAATCAGCCCCAGCATTTT.

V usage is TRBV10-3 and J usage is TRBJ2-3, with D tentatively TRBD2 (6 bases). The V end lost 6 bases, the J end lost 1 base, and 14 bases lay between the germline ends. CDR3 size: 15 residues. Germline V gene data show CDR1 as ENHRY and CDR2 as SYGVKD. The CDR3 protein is CAIRGGAGRTDTQYF. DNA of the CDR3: TGTGCCATCAGGGGCGGAGCGGGCCGCACAGATACGCAGTATTTT.

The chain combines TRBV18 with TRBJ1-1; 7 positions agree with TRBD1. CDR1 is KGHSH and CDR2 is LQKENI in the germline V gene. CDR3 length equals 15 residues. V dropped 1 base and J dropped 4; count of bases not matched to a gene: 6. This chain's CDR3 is CASSPLATGTTEAFF. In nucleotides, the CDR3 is TGTGCCAGCTCACCACTGGCGACAGGGACCACTGAAGCTTTCTTT.

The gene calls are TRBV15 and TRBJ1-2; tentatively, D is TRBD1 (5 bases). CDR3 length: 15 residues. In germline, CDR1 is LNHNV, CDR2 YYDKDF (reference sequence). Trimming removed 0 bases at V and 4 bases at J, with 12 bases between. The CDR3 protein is CATSRDPEQGYGYTF. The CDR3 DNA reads TGTGCCACCAGCAGAGATCCTGAGCAGGGCTATGGCTACACCTTC.

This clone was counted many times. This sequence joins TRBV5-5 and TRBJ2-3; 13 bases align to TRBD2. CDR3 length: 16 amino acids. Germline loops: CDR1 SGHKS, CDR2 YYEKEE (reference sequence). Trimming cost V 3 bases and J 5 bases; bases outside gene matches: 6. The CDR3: CASSSILAGGQDTQYF. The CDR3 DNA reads TGTGCCAGCAGCTCGATACTAGCGGGGGGGCAAGATACGCAGTATTTT.

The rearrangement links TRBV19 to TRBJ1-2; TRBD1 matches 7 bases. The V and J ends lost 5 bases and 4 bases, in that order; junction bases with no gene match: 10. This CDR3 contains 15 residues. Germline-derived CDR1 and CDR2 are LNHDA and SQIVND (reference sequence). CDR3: CASSLSRGSGYGYTF. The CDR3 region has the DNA TGTGCCAGTAGTTTGAGCAGGGGGAGCGGCTATGGCTACACCTTC.

The CDR3 sequence: CASSYVGGNYGYTF. DNA for the CDR3: TGTGCCAGCAGCTACGTCGGGGGGAACTATGGCTACACCTTC. This rearrangement joins TRBV7-9 to TRBJ1-2; a weak D match, TRBD1 (5 bases). Trimming cost V 4 bases and J 2 bases, with 11 bases left between them. CDR1 and CDR2 from the germline V gene are SEHNR and FQNEAQ (reference sequence). This CDR3 comprises 14 residues.

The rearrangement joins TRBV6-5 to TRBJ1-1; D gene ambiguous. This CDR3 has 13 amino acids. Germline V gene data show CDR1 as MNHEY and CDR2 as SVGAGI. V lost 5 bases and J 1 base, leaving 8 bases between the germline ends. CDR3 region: CASSRKQNTEAFF. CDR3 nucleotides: TGTGCCAGCAGTCGCAAGCAGAACACTGAAGCTTTCTTT.

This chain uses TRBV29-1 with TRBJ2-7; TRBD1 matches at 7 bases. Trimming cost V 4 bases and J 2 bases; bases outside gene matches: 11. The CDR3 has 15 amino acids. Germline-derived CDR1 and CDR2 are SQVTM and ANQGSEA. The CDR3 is CSVGVPDTGAYEQYF. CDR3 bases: TGCAGCGTTGGAGTACCGGACACAGGGGCCTACGAGCAGTACTTC.

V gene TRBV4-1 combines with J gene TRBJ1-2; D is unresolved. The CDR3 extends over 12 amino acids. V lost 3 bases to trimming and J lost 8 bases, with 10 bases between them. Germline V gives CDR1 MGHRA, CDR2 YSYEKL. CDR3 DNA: TGCGCCAGCAGCCAGACTGCGGGGGGCTACACCTTC. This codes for CASSQTAGGYTF.

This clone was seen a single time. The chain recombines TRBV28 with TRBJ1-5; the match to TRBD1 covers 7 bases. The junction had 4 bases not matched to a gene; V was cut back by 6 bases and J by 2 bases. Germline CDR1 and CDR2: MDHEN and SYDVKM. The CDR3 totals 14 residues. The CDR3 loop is CASRRTGGNQPQHF. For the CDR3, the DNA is TGTGCCAGCAGAAGGACAGGCGGCAATCAGCCCCAGCATTTT.

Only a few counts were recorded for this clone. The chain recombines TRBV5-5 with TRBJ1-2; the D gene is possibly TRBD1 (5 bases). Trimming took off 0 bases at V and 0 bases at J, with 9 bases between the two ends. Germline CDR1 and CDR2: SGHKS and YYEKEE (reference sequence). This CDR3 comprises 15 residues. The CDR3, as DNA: TGTGCCAGCAGCTTGGTTAGGGGCTCTAACTATGGCTACACCTTC. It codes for CASSLVRGSNYGYTF.

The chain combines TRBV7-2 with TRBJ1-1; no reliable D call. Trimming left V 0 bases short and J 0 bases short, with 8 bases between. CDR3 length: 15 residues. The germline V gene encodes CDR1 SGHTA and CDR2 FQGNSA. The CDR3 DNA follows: TGTGCCAGCAGCTTAGCGAACAGAATGAACACTGAAGCTTTCTTT. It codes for CASSLANRMNTEAFF.

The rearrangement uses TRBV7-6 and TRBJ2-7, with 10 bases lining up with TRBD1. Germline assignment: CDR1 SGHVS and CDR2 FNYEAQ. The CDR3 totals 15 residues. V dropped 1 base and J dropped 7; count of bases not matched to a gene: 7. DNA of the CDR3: TGTGCCAGCAGCTTAGAAAGACAGGGGGCTGGAGAGCAGTACTTC. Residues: CASSLERQGAGEQYF.

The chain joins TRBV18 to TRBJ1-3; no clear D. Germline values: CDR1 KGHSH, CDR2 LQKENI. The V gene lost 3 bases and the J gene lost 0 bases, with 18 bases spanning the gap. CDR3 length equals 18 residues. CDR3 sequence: CASSPSGPSTVSGNTIYF. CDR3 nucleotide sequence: TGTGCCAGCTCACCGTCTGGGCCTTCAACCGTCTCTGGAAACACCATATATTTT.

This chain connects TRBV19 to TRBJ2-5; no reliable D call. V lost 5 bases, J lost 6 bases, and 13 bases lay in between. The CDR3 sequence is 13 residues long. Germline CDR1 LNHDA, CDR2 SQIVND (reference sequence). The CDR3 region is CASSAGELKTQYF. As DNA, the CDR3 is TGTGCCAGTAGTGCAGGCGAGCTTAAGACCCAGTACTTC.

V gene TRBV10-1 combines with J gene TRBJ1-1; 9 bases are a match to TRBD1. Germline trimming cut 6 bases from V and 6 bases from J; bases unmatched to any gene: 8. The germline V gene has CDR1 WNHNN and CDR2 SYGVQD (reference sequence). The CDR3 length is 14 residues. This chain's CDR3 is CASRPGTGSAEAFF. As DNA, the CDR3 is TGCGCCAGCAGGCCCGGGACAGGGAGTGCTGAAGCTTTCTTT.

CDR3 sequence reads: CASSPPQVTGELFF. The CDR3, as DNA: TGTGCCAGCAGCCCGCCCCAGGTCACCGGGGAGCTGTTTTTT. This rearrangement joins TRBV11-2 to TRBJ2-2; no firm D call. From germline, CDR1 is SGHAT and CDR2 FQNNGV. V was pared by 5 bases and J by 4 bases, with 11 bases between. This CDR3 has 14 residues.

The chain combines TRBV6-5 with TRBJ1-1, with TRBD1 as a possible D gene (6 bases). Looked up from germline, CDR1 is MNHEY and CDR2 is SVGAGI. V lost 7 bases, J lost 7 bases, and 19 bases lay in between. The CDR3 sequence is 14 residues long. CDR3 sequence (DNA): TGTGCCAGCACCCTAGGGGGGGACACCCGTGAAGCTTTCTTT. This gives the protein CASTLGGDTREAFF.

The CDR3 DNA reads TGCGCCAGCAGCCAAGATTACCGGGGGTTTGGCTACACCTTC. This translates into CASSQDYRGFGYTF. This chain connects TRBV4-3 to TRBJ1-2; the D gene is possibly TRBD1 (5 bases). The CDR3 is made up of 14 amino acids. CDR1 LGHNA and CDR2 YSLEER come from the germline V gene. The ends were cut back, 0 bases at V and 7 bases at J, with 12 bases in the middle.

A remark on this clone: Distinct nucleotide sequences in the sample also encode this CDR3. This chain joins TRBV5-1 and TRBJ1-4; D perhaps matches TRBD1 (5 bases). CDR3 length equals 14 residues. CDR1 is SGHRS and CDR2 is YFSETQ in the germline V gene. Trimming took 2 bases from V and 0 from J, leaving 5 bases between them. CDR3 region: CASSLQATNEKLFF. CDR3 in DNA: TGCGCCAGCAGCTTACAGGCAACTAATGAAAAACTGTTTTTT.

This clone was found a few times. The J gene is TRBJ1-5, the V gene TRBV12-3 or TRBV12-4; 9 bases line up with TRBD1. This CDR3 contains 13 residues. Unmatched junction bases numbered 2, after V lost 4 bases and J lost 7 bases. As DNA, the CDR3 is TGTGCCAGCAGTTCGGACAGGGGACAGCCCCAGCATTTT. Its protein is CASSSDRGQPQHF.

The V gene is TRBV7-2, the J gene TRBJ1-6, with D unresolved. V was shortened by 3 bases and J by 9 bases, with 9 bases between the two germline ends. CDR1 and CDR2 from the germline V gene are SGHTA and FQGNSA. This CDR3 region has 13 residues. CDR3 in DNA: TGTGCCAGCAGCTTCGACGGCGGTTCACCCCTCCACTTT. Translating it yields CASSFDGGSPLHF.